Included here is one T cell receptor (beta chain) sequence, with context. No antigen is known for it. Base-call qualities are not available, and no considerably larger clone is one nucleotide away. The data stem from a study of shared clonotypes between healthy human individuals (TCRdb year 2020). Study-wide context: Two women and a few men aged 18 to 49 years were included in the cohort. For each donor, three plates each were used for CD4 naive and CD4 memory, two plates were used for CD8 naive, and one plate was used for CD8 memory. Blood TCR repertoires of five healthy adults were deeply sequenced to estimate repertoire size and the extent of clonotype sharing between individuals. Libraries were prepared and TCR repertoires were sequenced by different laboratories using diverse techniques, in order to increase sequencing depth and limit assay-specific biases. Between about 0.8 and 9 billion PBMCs per donor were obtained by leukapheresis. What the authors observed across the whole study: Incomplete sequencing was indicated by rarefaction of sorted-subset datasets, despite the large sequencing depth. Compared with non-shared clonotypes, clonotypes shared by all four sorted-subset donors had higher generation probabilities. Only blood was sampled, and tissue TCR repertoires likely differ from those in blood. Estimated clonotype richness was generally larger for naive than for memory subsets. Based on pairwise subsampling, the degree of clonotype sharing among donors was expected to be affected by sequencing depth. When a few donors were compared, the shared fraction of clonotypes was around 5.1% for naive CD4, 3.5% to 4% for naive CD8, about 2.4% for memory CD4, and 0.35% to 0.5% for memory CD8. Because the study included only a small number of donors, the genetic and exposure-history diversity represented was limited.

Using the deep immunoSEQ assay, TCR CDR3 regions were amplified from genomic DNA by multiplex PCR. Extracted genomic DNA from each cell subset was spread evenly across all wells of several immunoSEQ 96-well plates, with each plate serving as a replicate. Each replicate PCR for sorted subsets received around 200 ng genomic DNA, equal to tens of thousands of T cell genomes. Purified libraries were quantified with a Qubit 3.0 fluorometer, sized on a Bioanalyzer 2100, and re-quantified with the KAPA Library Quantification kit. Every immunoSEQ 96-well plate was sequenced on a separate single-read 150-cycle Illumina NextSeq 550 flow cell. Turning to the authors' computational methods: The immunoSEQ output contained only junctional sequences without quality scores, so filtering could not match that applied to full-length reads. Sequences were annotated with PyIR, a Python wrapper for IgBLAST v1.9, and V/J genes and CDR3 were assigned using IMGT germline references. Any read was removed if the V/J assignment was weak (E-value above 1e-6), the CDR3 was missing, or the read contained stop codons, out-of-frame junctions, or ambiguous translated residues. V3J clonotypes were defined by identical inferred V gene, J gene, and CDR3 amino acid sequence. Percentage overlap between repertoires was calculated by dividing the number of shared unique clonotypes by the size of the smaller repertoire. RTK rarefaction, the Chao1 estimator, and Recon v2.1 estimates of unobserved clonotypes were used to assess repertoire richness. OLGA was used to compute generation probabilities for all TCRbeta clonotypes that the gDNA method yielded from a few donors. TCRdb obtained this table from immuneACCESS and retained in-frame rearrangements with V and J assigned. These tables miss some clones; where compared with another copy, unresolved V genes account for less than half of the shortfall, and the remainder is unexplained. V and J calls and clone size follow that table, whereas D and trimming were derived from the DNA. The sample has roughly 2.2 million clones on record, around 93% of them singletons. The ten largest clonotypes hold 0.37% of the sample.

The V and J ends are trimmed by 4 bases and 6 bases, leaving 25 bases between them. From the germline V gene, CDR1 is ENHRY and CDR2 is SYGVKD. The CDR3 has 18 amino acids, counting the end cysteine and phenylalanine. CDR3 DNA is the only sequence kept; it has 54 bases, read in frame from the first base. The donors were healthy, HIV-negative adults who had no recently reported acute infections or vaccinations. Every donor was a Caucasian adult residing in Nashville, Tennessee, USA. Magnetic negative selection was used to enrich CD4+ T cells, after which naive cells were positively selected on CD45RA and the negative fraction became the memory subset. Blood was obtained by leukapheresis, after which PBMCs were separated by Ficoll-Histopaque density gradient centrifugation and cryopreserved in liquid nitrogen vapor phase. Analytical flow cytometry was used to check the purity and quantity of each magnetically sorted T cell population. Genomic DNA was isolated from each sorted fraction and quantified by UV absorbance on a Nanodrop 2000c.

This receptor chain uses TRBV10-3 and TRBJ2-1, with no confidently assigned D gene. Sequencing input: naive CD4+ T cells from PBMCs. The sample's cell subset or site label is to be understood as: CD45RA+ positively selected. The source of this sequence is a man in his late teens or twenties in good health. Some clones in this sample may be carry-over from other donors' samples. The DNA sequence follows: TGTGCCATCAGTGGGGTTACCGGGCGATTCCCAGCCGGCAATGAGCAGTTCTTC. Protein translation: CAISGVTGRFPAGNEQFF.